Below are 17 T cell receptor beta chains sequenced from a single sample in a study of blood T cells in healthy people across ages. It was with a sample-barcoded 5' primer and a J-beta primer mix that a second PCR of about 7 to 12 cycles was run. TCRdb recomputed calls from the 5' RACE reads with MiXCR, one row per CDR3 protein. Here the sample spans fewer than 2 million distinct CDR3 sequences, approximately 39% being singletons. Sequencing was done on a sample of blood. Receptors were obtained from a human donor in good health.

Here the CDR3 reads CASSFGVNSPLHF. The CDR3, as DNA: TGTGCCAGCAGTTTCGGGGTAAATTCACCCCTCCACTTT. The chain links TRBV12-3 or TRBV12-4 to TRBJ1-6; D gene uncertain. Between the trimmed V and J ends, which lost 3 bases and 7 bases, there was a span of 7 bases. The CDR3 has 13 residues.

The rearrangement joins TRBV6-2 or TRBV6-3 to TRBJ2-1; 8 positions match TRBD2. After removal of 7 bases from V and 10 bases from J, the junction contained 18 bases not matched to a gene. Germline V gene lookup returns CDR1 MNHEY and CDR2 SVGEGT. This CDR3 contains 16 residues. The chain's CDR3 is CASTLLGGGTPREQFF. CDR3 DNA sequence: TGTGCCAGCACTCTGTTGGGCGGGGGGACTCCGAGGGAGCAGTTCTTC.

The chain employs TRBV20-1 and TRBJ2-7, with TRBD1 matching 8 bases. The CDR3 is 13 residues long. V lost 2 bases and J lost 4; bases outside the gene matches: 4. Per germline, CDR1 DFQATT and CDR2 SNEGSKA (reference sequence). The CDR3 DNA is TGCAGTGCTAGATCCGACAGGGGTTACGAGCAGTACTTC. Its protein product is CSARSDRGYEQYF.

The rearrangement joins TRBV4-2 to TRBJ1-2, with a weak D call TRBD1 (5 bases). CDR1 LGHNA and CDR2 YNFKEQ come from the germline V gene. V was pared by 2 bases and J by 2 bases, with 18 bases between. The CDR3 runs to 17 residues. CDR3 sequence: CASSQLLAGGNNYGYTF. CDR3 DNA sequence: TGTGCCAGCAGCCAACTCCTCGCCGGGGGGAACAACTATGGCTACACCTTC.

This chain links TRBV19 with TRBJ2-1; weak D call: TRBD2 (6 bases). Trimming shortened V by 3 bases and J by 7 bases, and 13 bases separated the two germline ends. The CDR3 totals 14 residues. Germline V gene lookup returns CDR1 LNHDA and CDR2 SQIVND (reference sequence). CDR3 in DNA: TGTGCCAGTAGTATCACCGGCGGGGCGAATGAGCAGTTCTTC. Translation gives CASSITGGANEQFF.

This clonotype was detected only a few times. The rearrangement uses TRBV7-2 and TRBJ2-7; no clear D. Deletions cut 3 bases from V and 5 bases from J, with 8 bases between. The germline gives CDR1 SGHTA, CDR2 FQGNSA. The length of the CDR3 is 12 residues. CDR3 sequence: CASSFYHNEQYF. The CDR3 DNA reads TGTGCCAGCAGCTTTTATCATAACGAGCAGTACTTC.

This clonotype was observed a handful of times. This chain joins TRBV12-3 or TRBV12-4 and TRBJ2-1; 8 bases agree with TRBD1. V gave up 5 bases and J gave up 10 bases; unmatched junction bases: 16. There are 16 residues in the CDR3. This chain's CDR3 is CASSRSQWQGAGEQFF. The CDR3 DNA reads as TGTGCCAGCAGTCGCTCCCAGTGGCAGGGGGCAGGCGAGCAGTTCTTC.

This clonotype was counted at least ten times. The chain is built from TRBV5-6 and TRBJ1-5; D gene uncertain. The CDR3 has 15 residues. Germline V gene sequence: CDR1 SGHDT, CDR2 YYEEEE. Between the trimmed V and J ends, which lost 0 bases and 3 bases, there was a span of 10 bases. The CDR3 is CASSLAGGPNQPQHF. As DNA, the CDR3 is TGTGCCAGCAGCTTGGCGGGAGGCCCCAATCAGCCCCAGCATTTT. The full variable domain, its missing parts supplied by reference TRBV5-6 and TRBJ1-5, is DAGVTQSPTHLIKTRGQQVTLRCSPKSGHDTVSWYQQALGQGPQFIFQYYEEEERQRGNFPDRFSGHQFPNYSSELNVNALLLGDSALYLCASSLAGGPNQPQHFGDGTRLSIL.

This clonotype was detected only a few times. V gene TRBV6-1 combines with J gene TRBJ1-5, with TRBD1 as a possible D gene (5 bases). The germline CDR1 and CDR2 sequences are MNHNS and SASEGT. The CDR3 sequence is 19 residues long. The V end was cut by 2 bases, the J end by 3 bases, with 23 bases between. CDR3 DNA: TGTGCCAGCAGTGAATACGGGTGGGGGACCGAGGTCTACAATCAGCCCCAGCATTTT. This encodes CASSEYGWGTEVYNQPQHF.

This clonotype has a handful of counts. V and J are TRBV28 and TRBJ2-5; the D is unclear. V was shortened by 7 bases and J by 4 bases, with 16 bases between the two germline ends. CDR3 length: 14 residues. Germline V gene lookup returns CDR1 MDHEN and CDR2 SYDVKM. This chain's CDR3 is CASNLEGFGETQYF. In nucleotides, the CDR3 is TGTGCCAGCAACTTGGAAGGTTTTGGAGAGACCCAGTACTTC. Looking up the rest from reference TRBV28 and TRBJ2-5 gives the full variable domain: DVKVTQSSRYLVKRTGEKVFLECVQDMDHENMFWYRQDPGLGLRLIYFSYDVKMKEKGDIPEGYSVSREKKERFSLILESASTNQTSMYLCASNLEGFGETQYFGPGTRLLVL.

This clonotype appeared a few times. The CDR3 bases are TGTGCCAGCACTATTCGGGCAGGGGGAGCTTTCTTT. It yields the protein CASTIRAGGAFF. This rearrangement joins TRBV7-2 to TRBJ1-1; 7 positions match TRBD1. The V gene end was trimmed by 7 bases and the J gene end by 10 bases; junction bases not matched to a gene: 9. This CDR3 has 12 residues. Germline V gives CDR1 SGHTA, CDR2 FQGNSA.

The CDR3 sequence: CASSYSTVGEQYF. The CDR3 DNA sequence: TGTGCCAGCAGTTACTCGACAGTGGGCGAGCAGTACTTC. The chain couples TRBV6-2 or TRBV6-3 to TRBJ2-7; D may be TRBD1 (5 bases). CDR1 and CDR2 (germline): MNHEY, SVGEGT. The CDR3 contains 13 residues. Trimming pared 0 bases from V and 6 bases from J, leaving 9 bases between.

The V gene is TRBV7-8, the J gene TRBJ2-5; tentative D call: TRBD2 (6 bases). Germline V lookup: CDR1 SGHVS, CDR2 FQNEAQ. The CDR3 has 14 amino acids. Trimming removed 4 bases at V and 1 base at J, with 10 bases between. The CDR3 bases are TGTGCCAGCAGCTGCGGGATAGCCCAAGAGACCCAGTACTTC. It yields the protein CASSCGIAQETQYF. Full variable domain (rest looked up from reference TRBV7-8 and TRBJ2-5): GAGVSQSPRYKVAKRGQDVALRCDPISGHVSLFWYQQALGQGPEFLTYFQNEAQLDKSGLPSDRFFAERPEGSVSTLKIQRTQQEDSAVYLCASSCGIAQETQYFGPGTRLLVL.

The rearrangement uses TRBV5-1 and TRBJ2-1, with 10 bases matching TRBD2. V lost 3 bases and J lost 10; bases outside the gene matches: 22. This CDR3 region has 19 residues. Germline V lookup: CDR1 SGHRS, CDR2 YFSETQ. The CDR3 DNA reads as TGCGCCAGCAGCTCGGGCCTTTATTCTAGCGGGGGCCTCCCGGGGGAGCAGTTCTTC. Amino acid sequence: CASSSGLYSSGGLPGEQFF.

CDR3 sequence (DNA): TGTGCCAGCAGTTACTCGGCCAGTAACTATGGCTACACCTTC. Translating gives CASSYSASNYGYTF. This rearrangement joins TRBV6-6 to TRBJ1-2; D remains ambiguous. The V end lost 0 bases, the J end lost 1 base, and 6 bases lay between the germline ends. Germline-derived CDR1 and CDR2 are MNHNY and SVGAGI (reference sequence). The CDR3 consists of 14 residues.

This chain joins TRBV20-1 and TRBJ2-1; no firm D call. CDR3 length equals 16 residues. Germline V gene data show CDR1 as DFQATT and CDR2 as SNEGSKA (reference sequence). V was pared by 6 bases and J by 6 bases, with 24 bases between. In DNA, the CDR3 is TGCAGTGCCGAAGACCCGAAGGCGGTTAACATCAATGAGCAGTTCTTC. Protein: CSAEDPKAVNINEQFF.

In this sample, this clonotype turned up a few times. The chain links TRBV3-1 to TRBJ2-7; weak D call: TRBD1 (7 bases). Trimming removed 1 base from V and 5 bases from J, with 12 bases in between. The CDR3 is made up of 14 amino acids. From germline, CDR1 is LGHDT and CDR2 YNNKEL (reference sequence). DNA for the CDR3: TGTGCCAGCAGCCAAGTCGGAGGGGGCGACGAGCAGTACTTC. This sequence encodes CASSQVGGGDEQYF.